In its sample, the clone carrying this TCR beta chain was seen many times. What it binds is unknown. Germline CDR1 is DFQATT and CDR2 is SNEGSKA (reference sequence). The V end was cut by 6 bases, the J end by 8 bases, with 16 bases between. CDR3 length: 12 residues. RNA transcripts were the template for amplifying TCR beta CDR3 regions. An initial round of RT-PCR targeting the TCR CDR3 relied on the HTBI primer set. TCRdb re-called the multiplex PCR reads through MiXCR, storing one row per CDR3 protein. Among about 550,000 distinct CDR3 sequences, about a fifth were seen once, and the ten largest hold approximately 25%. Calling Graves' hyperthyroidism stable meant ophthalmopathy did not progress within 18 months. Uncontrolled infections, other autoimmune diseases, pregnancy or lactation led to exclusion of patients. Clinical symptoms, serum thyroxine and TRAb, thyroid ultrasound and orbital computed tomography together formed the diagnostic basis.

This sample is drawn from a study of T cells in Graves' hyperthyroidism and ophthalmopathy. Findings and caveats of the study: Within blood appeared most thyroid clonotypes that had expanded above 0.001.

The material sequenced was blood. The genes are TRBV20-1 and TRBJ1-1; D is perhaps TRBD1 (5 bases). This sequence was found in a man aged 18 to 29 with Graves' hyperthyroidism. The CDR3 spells CSARDRPQEAFF. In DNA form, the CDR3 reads TGCAGTGCACGGGACCGGCCTCAGGAAGCTTTCTTT.